This entry lists 30 T cell receptor beta chains sequenced from one sample in a study of T cell responses to AZD1222 COVID-19 vaccine. TCRdb's table, derived via immunoSEQ multiplex PCR, lists solely in-frame clones and lacks some. Among 140,000 to 150,000 clones listed, nearly 90% were seen once. The sample in question was peripheral blood, obtained 28 days after the second dose of the MenACWY control vaccine. Receptors were obtained from an adult who received the MenACWY meningococcal vaccine as a control.

The chain employs TRBV4-1 and TRBJ1-2; possible D gene TRBD1, 6 bases. CDR1 and CDR2 (germline): MGHRA, YSYEKL. V was trimmed by 1 base and J by 1 base, leaving 16 bases between them. The CDR3 covers 17 residues. CDR3 nucleotides: TGCGCCAGCAGCCAAGGCCCTGGACAGCTCATTAACTATGGCTACACCTTC. Its protein product is CASSQGPGQLINYGYTF.

This chain uses TRBV28 with TRBJ1-2; D may be TRBD1 (5 bases). This CDR3 is built from 13 residues. The V and J ends lost 5 bases and 6 bases respectively, with 13 bases between them. Germline CDR1 MDHEN, CDR2 SYDVKM. This CDR3 reads CASSVPGLDGYTF. The CDR3 DNA reads as TGTGCCAGCAGTGTCCCGGGACTAGATGGCTACACCTTC.

CDR3 protein: CSVEPQSGVEAFF. The CDR3 DNA reads TGCAGCGTTGAACCACAGTCCGGGGTCGAAGCTTTCTTT. This chain links TRBV29-1 with TRBJ1-1; D call uncertain. V lost 2 bases and J lost 8, with 15 bases in between. CDR1 is SQVTM, CDR2 ANQGSEA, per germline. CDR3 length: 13 amino acids.

The chain links TRBV4-1 to TRBJ2-6, with D uncertain. The CDR3 is made up of 15 amino acids. Germline values: CDR1 MGHRA, CDR2 YSYEKL. With 4 bases removed from V and 0 bases from J, the gap between germline ends came to 7 bases. In DNA form, the CDR3 reads TGCGCCAGCAGCCGAGTCAGCTCTGGGGCCAACGTCCTGACTTTC. It specifies CASSRVSSGANVLTF.

The chain joins TRBV7-2 to TRBJ1-5; a weak D match, TRBD1 (5 bases). The CDR3 has 15 residues. Germline V CDR1 and CDR2: SGHTA, FQGNSA. V lost 5 bases and J lost 4, with 15 bases in between. CDR3 loop: CASSPHYGGNQPQHF. The CDR3 DNA reads TGTGCCAGCAGCCCCCATTACGGGGGGAATCAGCCCCAGCATTTT.

The V gene is TRBV7-8, the J gene TRBJ2-7; 12 nucleotides agree with TRBD2. CDR1 is SGHVS and CDR2 is FQNEAQ in the germline V gene. The V and J ends lost 6 bases and 3 bases, in that order; junction bases with no gene match: 6. This CDR3 region has 15 residues. CDR3 residues: CASRPSGRASYEQYF. CDR3 bases: TGTGCCAGCAGACCTAGCGGGAGGGCCAGCTACGAGCAGTACTTC.

The chain joins TRBV7-2 to TRBJ1-2; unclear D gene. This CDR3 has 12 amino acids. Germline V gives CDR1 SGHTA, CDR2 FQGNSA. V lost 3 bases and J 4 bases, leaving 6 bases between the germline ends. The CDR3 nucleotides are TGTGCCAGCAGCTTGGACGGCTATGGCTACACCTTC. This encodes CASSLDGYGYTF.

The chain links TRBV5-5 to TRBJ1-4; D gene unclear. Germline CDR1 is SGHKS and CDR2 is YYEKEE (reference sequence). The length of the CDR3 is 15 residues. The V and J ends lost 3 bases and 2 bases respectively, with 11 bases between them. The CDR3 bases are TGTGCCAGCAGCTGGACGGATGATACTAATGAAAAACTGTTTTTT. Protein product: CASSWTDDTNEKLFF.

The V and J genes are TRBV9 and TRBJ2-7; TRBD1 matches at 8 bases. CDR1 SGDLS and CDR2 YYNGEE come from the germline V gene. This CDR3 comprises 14 residues. After removal of 0 bases from V and 5 bases from J, the junction contained 4 bases not matched to a gene. CDR3 amino acids: CASSVGQGIDEQYF. The DNA of the CDR3 is TGTGCCAGCAGCGTAGGACAGGGGATAGACGAGCAGTACTTC.

The J gene is TRBJ2-7, the V gene TRBV5-6, with no clear D. V gave up 4 bases and J gave up 4 bases, with 15 bases separating them. CDR1 SGHDT and CDR2 YYEEEE come from the germline V gene. This CDR3 comprises 14 residues. CDR3 in amino acids: CASSRRRRGYEQYF. In DNA, the CDR3 is TGTGCCAGCAGCCGTCGAAGGCGTGGGTACGAGCAGTACTTC.

This clone was counted a single time. This chain uses TRBV3-1 (or the pseudogene TRBV3-2) with TRBJ1-1; 8 nucleotides agree with TRBD1. J was trimmed by 11 bases and V by 8 bases; bases with no gene match: 10. Germline CDR1 is LGHDT and CDR2 is YNNKEL (reference sequence). The CDR3 totals 12 residues. The chain's CDR3 is CASGTGGEDAFF. For the CDR3, the DNA is TGTGCCAGCGGAACAGGGGGTGAAGATGCTTTCTTT.

The chain combines TRBV7-8 with TRBJ2-1; possible D gene TRBD2, 7 bases. Trimming cost V 7 bases and J 5 bases, with 18 bases left between them. Per the germline V gene, CDR1 is SGHVS and CDR2 is FQNEAQ. The CDR3 extends over 15 amino acids. The DNA for the CDR3 is TGTGCCAGCAACCCTATGGGGGGGGCCGACAATGAGCAGTTCTTC. Protein: CASNPMGGADNEQFF.

V is TRBV5-1 and J is TRBJ2-5; tentative D call: TRBD2 (6 bases). Germline lookup yields CDR1 SGHRS and CDR2 YFSETQ. This CDR3 region has 12 residues. The V end lost 3 bases, the J end lost 9 bases, and 12 bases lay between the germline ends. The CDR3 DNA follows: TGCGCCAGCAGCTGGGACTCGGGGGCCCAGTACTTC. Translating gives CASSWDSGAQYF.

The rearrangement links TRBV28 to TRBJ1-1; 9 bases align to TRBD1. The CDR3 is 18 amino acids. V gave up 4 bases and J gave up 8 bases; unmatched junction bases: 20. Per germline, CDR1 MDHEN and CDR2 SYDVKM. The CDR3 loop is CASSSLRGNRGRGAEAFF. The CDR3 coding sequence is TGTGCCAGCAGTTCCCTCAGGGGCAACAGGGGGCGCGGTGCCGAAGCTTTCTTT. The full variable domain, its missing parts supplied by reference TRBV28 and TRBJ1-1, is DVKVTQSSRYLVKRTGEKVFLECVQDMDHENMFWYRQDPGLGLRLIYFSYDVKMKEKGDIPEGYSVSREKKERFSLILESASTNQTSMYLCASSSLRGNRGRGAEAFFGQGTRLTVV.

This clone was observed a single time. The chain joins TRBV7-2 to TRBJ1-2; D is unresolved. In germline, CDR1 is SGHTA, CDR2 FQGNSA. Deletions cut 0 bases from V and 4 bases from J, with 9 bases between. The CDR3 has 14 residues. DNA for the CDR3: TGTGCCAGCAGCTTAGCGGATAACCTCTATGGCTACACCTTC. The encoded protein is CASSLADNLYGYTF.

The rearrangement joins TRBV6-1 to TRBJ1-3; D might be TRBD1 (5 bases). Germline values: CDR1 MNHNS, CDR2 SASEGT. There are 16 residues in the CDR3. V lost 2 bases to trimming and J lost 3 bases, with 14 bases between them. The CDR3 sequence is CASSESGGDGGNTIYF. In DNA, the CDR3 is TGTGCCAGCAGTGAATCCGGAGGGGATGGTGGAAACACCATATATTTT.

V is TRBV19 and J is TRBJ1-5; no firm D call. Germline V CDR1 and CDR2: LNHDA, SQIVND (reference sequence). The CDR3 length is 16 residues. Trimming took 5 bases from V and 3 from J, leaving 17 bases between them. This CDR3 reads CASSADPDRDNQPQHF. In nucleotides, the CDR3 is TGTGCCAGTAGTGCAGATCCGGACCGAGACAATCAGCCCCAGCATTTT. The full variable domain, in which reference TRBV19 and TRBJ1-5 provide the parts outside the CDR3, is DGGITQSPKYLFRKEGQNVTLSCEQNLNHDAMYWYRQDPGQGLRLIYYSQIVNDFQKGDIAEGYSVSREKKESFPLTVTSAQKNPTAFYLCASSADPDRDNQPQHFGDGTRLSIL.

This clone has a single count. This chain uses TRBV5-1 with TRBJ1-4, with 8 bases aligning to TRBD1. Germline assignment: CDR1 SGHRS and CDR2 YFSETQ. With V trimmed by 3 bases and J by 11 bases, 9 bases remained unmatched. This CDR3 spans 14 amino acids. The chain's CDR3 is CASSSGQGGGKLFF. The DNA of the CDR3 is TGCGCCAGCAGCTCCGGACAGGGAGGAGGGAAACTGTTTTTT.

The chain has TRBV6-2 or TRBV6-3 and TRBJ1-3; D is ambiguous. Germline CDR1 MNHEY, CDR2 SVGEGT. V was trimmed by 2 bases and J by 0 bases, leaving 5 bases between them. This CDR3 contains 14 residues. The CDR3: CASSYTISGNTIYF. The CDR3 DNA reads as TGTGCCAGCAGTTACACCATCTCTGGAAACACCATATATTTT.

V and J are TRBV27 and TRBJ1-5; TRBD1 matches 7 bases. The trim removed 6 bases at V and 7 bases at J, leaving 9 bases unmatched. CDR3 length: 14 residues. The germline gives CDR1 MNHEY, CDR2 SMNVEV (reference sequence). This chain's CDR3 is CASSDQTGNQPQHF. The CDR3 DNA reads as TGTGCCAGCAGCGACCAGACAGGGAACCAGCCCCAGCATTTT.

The table lists this clone with a count of one. This chain joins TRBV9 and TRBJ1-6; TRBD1 is a possible D gene (5 bases). V dropped 5 bases and J dropped 0 bases, with 9 bases sitting between them. The CDR3 runs to 15 residues. Germline loops: CDR1 SGDLS, CDR2 YYNGEE. CDR3 in DNA: TGTGCCAGCAGGGCAGGGAGCTCCTATAATTCACCCCTCCACTTT. Amino acids: CASRAGSSYNSPLHF. Full variable domain (outside the CDR3, taken from reference TRBV9 and TRBJ1-6): DSGVTQTPKHLITATGQRVTLRCSPRSGDLSVYWYQQSLDQGLQFLIQYYNGEERAKGNILERFSAQQFPDLHSELNLSSLELGDSALYFCASRAGSSYNSPLHFGNGTRLTVT.

The chain joins TRBV12-3 or TRBV12-4 to TRBJ1-1; weak D call: TRBD1 (5 bases). Trimming took off 8 bases at V and 0 bases at J, with 10 bases between the two ends. The CDR3 has 13 residues. The CDR3 loop is CASRQFMNTEAFF. CDR3 DNA sequence: TGTGCCAGCCGACAGTTCATGAACACTGAAGCTTTCTTT.

The J gene is TRBJ2-7, the V gene TRBV6-2 or TRBV6-3; 11 positions match TRBD2. The J segment lost 1 base and the V segment lost 2 bases, leaving 13 bases of the junction unmatched. Germline CDR1 MNHEY, CDR2 SVGEGT. This CDR3 is built from 19 residues. CDR3 sequence: CASSYQWTSGPIVSYEQYF. The CDR3 DNA sequence: TGTGCCAGCAGTTACCAGTGGACTAGCGGGCCGATCGTTTCCTACGAGCAGTACTTC.

The rearrangement links TRBV20-1 to TRBJ1-1; no definite D call. The CDR3 consists of 12 residues. CDR1 DFQATT and CDR2 SNEGSKA come from the germline V gene (reference sequence). With 3 bases removed from V and 5 bases from J, the gap between germline ends came to 10 bases. CDR3 region: CSASWAWTEAFF. In nucleotides, the CDR3 is TGCAGTGCTAGTTGGGCCTGGACTGAAGCTTTCTTT.

This clone was recorded once. The chain is built from TRBV11-2 and TRBJ1-3, with D unclear. Trimming removed 3 bases from V and 0 bases from J, with 15 bases in between. This CDR3 has 17 amino acids. CDR1 and CDR2 (germline): SGHAT, FQNNGV. CDR3: CASSFPANRFSGNTIYF. CDR3 nucleotides: TGTGCCAGCAGCTTTCCCGCCAACAGATTCTCTGGAAACACCATATATTTT.

V is TRBV5-4 and J is TRBJ1-1, with no clear D. The length of the CDR3 is 15 residues. Germline V gene sequence: CDR1 SGHNT, CDR2 YYREEE (reference sequence). The V end lost 0 bases, the J end lost 1 base, and 10 bases lay between the germline ends. CDR3 in amino acids: CASSLAVGENTEAFF. The CDR3 DNA sequence: TGTGCCAGCAGCTTGGCAGTTGGGGAGAACACTGAAGCTTTCTTT.

The V call is TRBV7-3, the J call TRBJ2-7; D gene unclear. Germline V gene sequence: CDR1 SGHTA, CDR2 FQGTGA. The CDR3 contains 14 residues. Between the trimmed V and J ends, which lost 4 bases and 0 bases, there was a span of 10 bases. The CDR3 DNA reads TGTGCCAGCAGCTCGACCGGCGGCTCCTACGAGCAGTACTTC. The encoded protein is CASSSTGGSYEQYF.

The chain combines TRBV7-8 with TRBJ2-7, with D maybe TRBD2 (6 bases). CDR1 SGHVS and CDR2 FQNEAQ come from the germline V gene. Trimming pared 4 bases from V and 2 bases from J, leaving 15 bases between. The CDR3 has 15 residues. The CDR3 nucleotides read TGTGCCAGCAGCTCGACTAGTCGGGCCCCCTACGAGCAGTACTTC. Protein sequence: CASSSTSRAPYEQYF.

The V call is TRBV28, the J call TRBJ1-2; D not certain. The V end was cut by 3 bases, the J end by 5 bases, with 7 bases between. CDR3 length: 12 residues. Germline-derived CDR1 and CDR2 are MDHEN and SYDVKM. CDR3 sequence reads: CASSLAAYGYTF. The CDR3 region has the DNA TGTGCCAGCAGTTTGGCGGCTTATGGCTACACCTTC.

CDR3 residues: CATSDSGLAGAGGGSYNEQFF. CDR3 DNA: TGTGCCACCAGTGATTCCGGACTAGCGGGAGCAGGGGGGGGCTCCTACAATGAGCAGTTCTTC. The chain carries TRBV24-1 and TRBJ2-1; 13 bases are a match to TRBD2. V lost 2 bases and J lost 0; bases outside the gene matches: 12. CDR3 length equals 21 residues. Looked up from germline, CDR1 is KGHDR and CDR2 is SFDVKD.